This T cell receptor beta chain emerged from a study of blood T cell repertoires in COVID-19. Per germline, CDR1 MNHNS and CDR2 SASEGT. Trimming stripped 4 bases from V and 8 bases from J, with 21 bases between. The length of the CDR3 is 16 residues. Data came from immunoSEQ multiplex PCR; TCRdb stores just in-frame clones and leaves some out. The repertoire consists of about 360,000 clones, with around nine tenths occurring once and the leading ten covering 2.5% to 3.5%. The chain recombines TRBV6-1 with TRBJ1-5, with a tentative D call TRBD1 (6 bases). This sequence originates from a human donor in a cohort sampled during active COVID-19. Material: peripheral blood. Here the CDR3 reads CASSAKSGRGNEPQHF. In DNA, the CDR3 is TGTGCCAGCAGTGCTAAGTCCGGTAGGGGGAATGAGCCCCAGCATTTT.